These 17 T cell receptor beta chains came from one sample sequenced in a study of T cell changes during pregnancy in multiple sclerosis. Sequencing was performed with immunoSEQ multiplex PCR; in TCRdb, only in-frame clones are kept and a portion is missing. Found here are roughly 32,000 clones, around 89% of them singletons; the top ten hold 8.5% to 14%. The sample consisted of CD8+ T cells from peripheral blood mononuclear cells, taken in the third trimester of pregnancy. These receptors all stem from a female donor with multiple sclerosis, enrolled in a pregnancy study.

DNA of the CDR3: TGTGCCAGCAGTTACGGGGGACTAGCGCCCACCGGGGAGCTGTTTTTT. Translated, it gives CASSYGGLAPTGELFF. This rearrangement joins TRBV6-5 to TRBJ2-2; 10 bases agree with TRBD2. Per germline, CDR1 MNHEY and CDR2 SVGAGI. There are 16 residues in the CDR3. V lost 2 bases to trimming and J lost 4 bases; unmatched junction nucleotides: 4.

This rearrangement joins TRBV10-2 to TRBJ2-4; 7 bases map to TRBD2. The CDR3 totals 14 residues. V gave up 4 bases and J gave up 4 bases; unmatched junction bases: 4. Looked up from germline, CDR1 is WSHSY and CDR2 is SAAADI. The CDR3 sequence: CASSGNSGKNIQYF. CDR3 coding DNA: TGCGCCAGCAGTGGTAATAGCGGGAAAAACATTCAGTACTTC.

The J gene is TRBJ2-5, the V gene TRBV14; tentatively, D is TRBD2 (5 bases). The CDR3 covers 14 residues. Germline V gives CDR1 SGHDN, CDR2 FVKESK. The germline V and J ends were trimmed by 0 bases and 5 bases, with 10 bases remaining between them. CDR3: CASSQDPRVETQYF. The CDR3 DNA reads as TGTGCCAGCAGCCAAGATCCGAGGGTGGAGACCCAGTACTTC.

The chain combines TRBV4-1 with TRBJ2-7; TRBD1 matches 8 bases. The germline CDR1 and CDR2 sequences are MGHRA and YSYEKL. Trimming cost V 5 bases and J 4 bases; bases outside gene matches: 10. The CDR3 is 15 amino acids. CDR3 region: CASSFDPGGEYEQYF. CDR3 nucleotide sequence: TGCGCCAGCAGCTTCGACCCAGGGGGCGAATACGAGCAGTACTTC.

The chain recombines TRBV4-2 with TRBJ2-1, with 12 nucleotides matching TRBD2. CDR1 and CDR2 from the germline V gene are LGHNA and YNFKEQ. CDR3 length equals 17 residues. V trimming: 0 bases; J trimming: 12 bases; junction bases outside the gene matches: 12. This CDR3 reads CASSQDPTSGGPPGQFF. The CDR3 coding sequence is TGTGCCAGCAGCCAAGACCCTACTAGCGGGGGGCCTCCGGGGCAGTTCTTC.

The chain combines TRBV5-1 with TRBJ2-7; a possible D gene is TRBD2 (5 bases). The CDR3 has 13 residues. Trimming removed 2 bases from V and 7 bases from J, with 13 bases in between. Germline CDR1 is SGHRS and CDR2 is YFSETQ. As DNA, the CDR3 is TGCGCCAGCAGCTTTACAGAGGGTCGGGAGCAGTACTTC. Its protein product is CASSFTEGREQYF.

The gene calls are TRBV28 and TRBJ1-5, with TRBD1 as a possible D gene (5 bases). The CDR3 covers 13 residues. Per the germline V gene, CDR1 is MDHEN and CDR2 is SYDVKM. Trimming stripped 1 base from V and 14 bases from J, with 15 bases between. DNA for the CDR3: TGTGCCAGCAGTTTATTTCGGGAGGGGCCGAAGCATTTT. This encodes CASSLFREGPKHF. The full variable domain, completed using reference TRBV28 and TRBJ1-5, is DVKVTQSSRYLVKRTGEKVFLECVQDMDHENMFWYRQDPGLGLRLIYFSYDVKMKEKGDIPEGYSVSREKKERFSLILESASTNQTSMYLCASSLFREGPKHFGDGTRLSIL.

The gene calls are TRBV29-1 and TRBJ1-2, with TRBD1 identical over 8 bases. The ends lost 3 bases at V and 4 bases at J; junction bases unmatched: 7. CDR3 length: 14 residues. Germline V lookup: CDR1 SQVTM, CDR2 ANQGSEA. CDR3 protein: CSVEDRAWSYGYTF. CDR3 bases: TGCAGCGTTGAGGACAGGGCTTGGAGCTATGGCTACACCTTC.

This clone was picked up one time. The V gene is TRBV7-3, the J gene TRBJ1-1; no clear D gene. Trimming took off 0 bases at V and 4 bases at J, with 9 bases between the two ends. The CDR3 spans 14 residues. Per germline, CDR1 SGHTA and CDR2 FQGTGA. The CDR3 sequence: CASSLTVVSTEAFF. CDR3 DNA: TGTGCCAGCAGCTTAACAGTTGTTAGCACTGAAGCTTTCTTT.

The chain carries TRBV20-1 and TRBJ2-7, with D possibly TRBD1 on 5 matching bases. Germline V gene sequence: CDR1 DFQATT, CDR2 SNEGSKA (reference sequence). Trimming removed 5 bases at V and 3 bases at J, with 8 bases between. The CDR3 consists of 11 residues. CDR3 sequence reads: CSASRDYEQYF. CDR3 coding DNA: TGCAGTGCTTCCAGGGACTACGAGCAGTACTTC.

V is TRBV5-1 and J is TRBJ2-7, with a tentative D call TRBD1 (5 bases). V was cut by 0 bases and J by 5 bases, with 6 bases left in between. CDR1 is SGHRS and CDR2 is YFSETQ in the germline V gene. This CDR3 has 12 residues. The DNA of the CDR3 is TGCGCCAGCAGCTTGGGCAGGGACGAGCAGTACTTC. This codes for CASSLGRDEQYF.

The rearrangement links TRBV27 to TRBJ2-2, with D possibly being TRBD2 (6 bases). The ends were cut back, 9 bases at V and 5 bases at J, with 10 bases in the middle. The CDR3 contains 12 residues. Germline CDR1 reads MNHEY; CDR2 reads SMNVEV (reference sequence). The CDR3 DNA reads TGTGCCAGTGCCGGGGGAACCGGGGAGCTGTTTTTT. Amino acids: CASAGGTGELFF.

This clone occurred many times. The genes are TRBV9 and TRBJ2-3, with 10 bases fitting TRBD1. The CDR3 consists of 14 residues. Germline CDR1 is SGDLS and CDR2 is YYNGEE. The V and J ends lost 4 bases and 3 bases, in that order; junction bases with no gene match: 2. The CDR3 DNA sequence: TGTGCCAGCAGCTTGGGACAGGGGACAGATACGCAGTATTTT. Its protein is CASSLGQGTDTQYF.

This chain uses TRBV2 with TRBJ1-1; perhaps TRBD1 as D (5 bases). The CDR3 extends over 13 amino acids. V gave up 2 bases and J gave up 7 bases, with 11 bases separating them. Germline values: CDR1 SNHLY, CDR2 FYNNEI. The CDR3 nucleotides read TGTGCCAGCAGTGAATCGTGGGGCGGTGAAGCTTTCTTT. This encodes CASSESWGGEAFF. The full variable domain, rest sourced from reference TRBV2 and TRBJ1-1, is EPEVTQTPSHQVTQMGQEVILRCVPISNHLYFYWYRQILGQKVEFLVSFYNNEISEKSEIFDDQFSVERPDGSNFTLKIRSTKLEDSAMYFCASSESWGGEAFFGQGTRLTVV.

The CDR3 DNA follows: TGTGCCACCAGCAGAGTTACAGGGCTCTATGGCTACACCTTC. As protein: CATSRVTGLYGYTF. This rearrangement joins TRBV15 to TRBJ1-2; D is perhaps TRBD1 (6 bases). There are 14 residues in the CDR3. Germline V gene data show CDR1 as LNHNV and CDR2 as YYDKDF (reference sequence). V lost 1 base and J 4 bases, leaving 10 bases between the germline ends.

CDR3 region: CASSLYYRGRDQPQHF. The CDR3 DNA is TGTGCCAGCAGTTTATATTACAGGGGGCGAGATCAGCCCCAGCATTTT. The chain is built from TRBV27 and TRBJ1-5, with 9 bases that match TRBD1. The trim removed 1 base at V and 5 bases at J, leaving 6 bases unmatched. Looked up from germline, CDR1 is MNHEY and CDR2 is SMNVEV (reference sequence). This CDR3 is built from 16 residues.

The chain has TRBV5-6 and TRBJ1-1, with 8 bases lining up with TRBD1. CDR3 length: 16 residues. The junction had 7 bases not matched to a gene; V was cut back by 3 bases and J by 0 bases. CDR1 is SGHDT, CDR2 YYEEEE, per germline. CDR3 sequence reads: CASSSSRTGLNTEAFF. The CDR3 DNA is TGTGCCAGCAGCTCATCTCGGACAGGGTTGAACACTGAAGCTTTCTTT.